This TCR beta chain is drawn from a study of T cells in Graves' hyperthyroidism and ophthalmopathy. The authors deemed Graves' hyperthyroidism stable absent ophthalmopathy progression within 18 months. Fresh peripheral blood, 9.5 to 10 ml of it, supplied the PBMCs. A note on this clonotype: Its antigen is unknown.

Findings of the study overall: Clonotypes that were expanded in thyroid above 0.001 mostly appeared in blood too.

The V gene lost 3 bases and the J gene lost 7 bases, with 12 bases spanning the gap. The CDR3 sequence is 13 residues long. Germline V lookup: CDR1 LNHNV, CDR2 YYDKDF (reference sequence). RNA transcripts served as the template for amplifying TCR beta CDR3 regions. The HTBI primer set served for first-round RT-PCR of the TCR CDR3. TCRdb itself ran the multiplex PCR reads through MiXCR, one entry per CDR3 protein. The data hold more than 100,000 distinct CDR3 sequences, with roughly 50% observed a single time. This rearrangement joins TRBV15 to TRBJ1-1, with no clear D. The sample taken for sequencing was blood. This sequence was found in a man in his forties with Graves' hyperthyroidism. In nucleotides, the CDR3 is TGTGCCACCAGCAGGAGGGTCTACTTTGAAGCTTTCTTT. Translation gives CATSRRVYFEAFF.